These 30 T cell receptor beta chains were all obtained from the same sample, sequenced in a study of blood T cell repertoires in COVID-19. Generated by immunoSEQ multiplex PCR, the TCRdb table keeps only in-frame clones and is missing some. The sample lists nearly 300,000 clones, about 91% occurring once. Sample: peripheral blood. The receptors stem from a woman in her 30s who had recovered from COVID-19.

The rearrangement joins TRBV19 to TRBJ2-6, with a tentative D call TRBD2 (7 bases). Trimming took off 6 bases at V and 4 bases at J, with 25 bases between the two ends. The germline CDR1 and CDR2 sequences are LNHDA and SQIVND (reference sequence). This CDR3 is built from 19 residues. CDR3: CASRGGATPLLGGANVLTF. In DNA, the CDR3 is TGTGCCAGTAGGGGGGGGGCAACGCCGCTCTTAGGAGGGGCCAACGTCCTGACTTTC.

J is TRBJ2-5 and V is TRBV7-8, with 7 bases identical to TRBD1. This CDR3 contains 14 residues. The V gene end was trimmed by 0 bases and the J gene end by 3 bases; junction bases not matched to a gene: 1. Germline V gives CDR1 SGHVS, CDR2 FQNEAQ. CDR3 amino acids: CASSLAGTEETQYF. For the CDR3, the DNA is TGTGCCAGCAGCTTAGCGGGGACAGAAGAGACCCAGTACTTC.

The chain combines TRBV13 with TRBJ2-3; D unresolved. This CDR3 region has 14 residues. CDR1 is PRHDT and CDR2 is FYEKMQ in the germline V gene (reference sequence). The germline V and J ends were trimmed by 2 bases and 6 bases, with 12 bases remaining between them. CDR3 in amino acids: CASSLPQSWDTQYF. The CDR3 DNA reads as TGTGCCAGCAGCTTACCCCAGTCCTGGGATACGCAGTATTTT.

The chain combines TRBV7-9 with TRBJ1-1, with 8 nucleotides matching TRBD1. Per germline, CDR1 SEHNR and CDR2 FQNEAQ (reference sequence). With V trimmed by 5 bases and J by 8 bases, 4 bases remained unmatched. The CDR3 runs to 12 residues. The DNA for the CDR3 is TGTGCCAGCAGCCCGACAGGGGCCGAAGCTTTCTTT. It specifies CASSPTGAEAFF.

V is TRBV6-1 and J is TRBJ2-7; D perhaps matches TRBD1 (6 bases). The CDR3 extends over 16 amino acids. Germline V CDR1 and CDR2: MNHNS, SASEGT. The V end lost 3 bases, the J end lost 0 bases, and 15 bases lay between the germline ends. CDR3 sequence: CASSDAGQSLSYEQYF. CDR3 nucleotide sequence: TGTGCCAGCAGTGACGCCGGACAGAGCCTCTCCTACGAGCAGTACTTC.

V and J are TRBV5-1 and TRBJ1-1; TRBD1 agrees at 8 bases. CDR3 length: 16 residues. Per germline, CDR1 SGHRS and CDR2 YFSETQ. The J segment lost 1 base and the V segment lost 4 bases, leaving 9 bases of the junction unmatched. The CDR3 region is CASSRDTTGANTEAFF. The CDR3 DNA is TGCGCCAGCAGCCGCGATACGACAGGGGCGAACACTGAAGCTTTCTTT.

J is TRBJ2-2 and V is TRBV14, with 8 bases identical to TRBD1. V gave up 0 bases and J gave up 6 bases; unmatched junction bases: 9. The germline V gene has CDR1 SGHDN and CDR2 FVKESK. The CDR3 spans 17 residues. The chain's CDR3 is CASSQDSSWTGPGELFF. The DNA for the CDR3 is TGTGCCAGCAGCCAAGATTCTAGTTGGACAGGGCCCGGGGAGCTGTTTTTT.

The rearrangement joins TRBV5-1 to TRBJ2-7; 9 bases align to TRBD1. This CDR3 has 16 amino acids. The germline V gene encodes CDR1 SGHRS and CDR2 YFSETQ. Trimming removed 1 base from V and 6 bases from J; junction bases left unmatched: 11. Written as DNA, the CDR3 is TGCGCCAGCAGCTTGAGTCCGGGACAGGGTTCTGGCGAGCAGTACTTC. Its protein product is CASSLSPGQGSGEQYF.

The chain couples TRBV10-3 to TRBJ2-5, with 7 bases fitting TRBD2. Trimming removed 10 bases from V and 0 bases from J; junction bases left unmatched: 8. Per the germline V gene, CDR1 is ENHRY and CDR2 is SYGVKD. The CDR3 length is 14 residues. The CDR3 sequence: CANGDGGNQETQYF. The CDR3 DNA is TGTGCCAACGGTGACGGGGGGAACCAAGAGACCCAGTACTTC.

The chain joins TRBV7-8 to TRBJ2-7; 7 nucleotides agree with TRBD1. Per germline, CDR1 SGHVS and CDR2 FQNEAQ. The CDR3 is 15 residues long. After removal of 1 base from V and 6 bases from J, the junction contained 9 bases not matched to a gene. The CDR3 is CASSLVGGQTSEQYF. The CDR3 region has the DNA TGTGCCAGCAGCTTAGTAGGGGGCCAGACCTCCGAGCAGTACTTC.

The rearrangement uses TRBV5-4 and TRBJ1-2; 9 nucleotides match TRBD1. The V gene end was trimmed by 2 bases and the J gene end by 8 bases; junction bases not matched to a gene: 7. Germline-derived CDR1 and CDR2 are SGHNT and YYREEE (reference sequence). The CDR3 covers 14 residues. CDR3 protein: CASSLPGQGDGYTF. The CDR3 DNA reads TGTGCCAGCAGCTTACCGGGACAGGGTGACGGCTACACCTTC.

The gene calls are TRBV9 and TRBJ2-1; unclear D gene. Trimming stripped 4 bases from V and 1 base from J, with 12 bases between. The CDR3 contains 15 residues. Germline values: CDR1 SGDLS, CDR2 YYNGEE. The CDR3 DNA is TGTGCCAGCAGCTCCCCTGGTGAGTCCTACAATGAGCAGTTCTTC. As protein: CASSSPGESYNEQFF.

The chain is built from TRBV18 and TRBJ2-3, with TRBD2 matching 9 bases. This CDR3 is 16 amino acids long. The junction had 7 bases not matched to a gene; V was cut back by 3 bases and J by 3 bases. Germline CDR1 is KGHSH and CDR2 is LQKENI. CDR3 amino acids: CASSPETSGLTDTQYF. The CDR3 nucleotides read TGTGCCAGCTCACCGGAAACTAGCGGGCTAACAGATACGCAGTATTTT.

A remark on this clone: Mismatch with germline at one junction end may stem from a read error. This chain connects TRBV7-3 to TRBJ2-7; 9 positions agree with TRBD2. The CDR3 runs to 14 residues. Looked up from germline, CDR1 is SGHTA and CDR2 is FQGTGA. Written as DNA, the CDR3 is TGTGCCAGCAGCGTAACCGGGACTAGCAGCGAGCAGTACTTC. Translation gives CASSVTGTSSEQYF.

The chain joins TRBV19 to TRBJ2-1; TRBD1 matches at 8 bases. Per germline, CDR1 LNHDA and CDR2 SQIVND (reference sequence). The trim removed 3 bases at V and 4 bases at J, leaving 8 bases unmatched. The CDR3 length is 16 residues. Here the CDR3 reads CASSILQGQVYNEQFF. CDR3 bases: TGTGCCAGTAGTATTCTTCAGGGACAGGTATACAATGAGCAGTTCTTC.

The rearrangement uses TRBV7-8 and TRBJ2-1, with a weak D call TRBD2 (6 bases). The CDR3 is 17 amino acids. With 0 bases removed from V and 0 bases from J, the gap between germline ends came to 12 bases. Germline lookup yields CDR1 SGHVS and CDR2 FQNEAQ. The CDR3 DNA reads TGTGCCAGCAGCTTAGCGCTACTAGCTGGCTCCTACAATGAGCAGTTCTTC. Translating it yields CASSLALLAGSYNEQFF.

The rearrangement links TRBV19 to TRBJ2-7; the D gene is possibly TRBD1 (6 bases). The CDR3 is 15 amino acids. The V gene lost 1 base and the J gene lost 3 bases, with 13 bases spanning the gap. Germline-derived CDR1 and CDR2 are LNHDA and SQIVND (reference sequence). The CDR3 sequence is CASSIAGTGSYEQYF. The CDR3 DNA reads TGTGCCAGTAGTATAGCAGGCACAGGGAGCTACGAGCAGTACTTC.

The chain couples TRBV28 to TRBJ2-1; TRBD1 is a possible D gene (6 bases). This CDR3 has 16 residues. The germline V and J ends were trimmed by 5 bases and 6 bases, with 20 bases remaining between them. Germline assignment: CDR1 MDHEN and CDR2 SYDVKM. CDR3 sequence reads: CASSPPLTGYSNEQFF. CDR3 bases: TGTGCCAGCAGTCCTCCCCTGACAGGCTATTCCAATGAGCAGTTCTTC.

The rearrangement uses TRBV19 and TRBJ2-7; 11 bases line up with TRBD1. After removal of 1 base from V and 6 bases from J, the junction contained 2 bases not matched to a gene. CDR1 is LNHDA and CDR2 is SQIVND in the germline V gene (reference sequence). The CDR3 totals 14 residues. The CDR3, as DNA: TGTGCCAGTAGTATAGGGACAGGGGGCAGCGAGCAGTACTTC. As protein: CASSIGTGGSEQYF. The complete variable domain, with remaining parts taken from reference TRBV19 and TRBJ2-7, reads DGGITQSPKYLFRKEGQNVTLSCEQNLNHDAMYWYRQDPGQGLRLIYYSQIVNDFQKGDIAEGYSVSREKKESFPLTVTSAQKNPTAFYLCASSIGTGGSEQYFGPGTRLTVT.

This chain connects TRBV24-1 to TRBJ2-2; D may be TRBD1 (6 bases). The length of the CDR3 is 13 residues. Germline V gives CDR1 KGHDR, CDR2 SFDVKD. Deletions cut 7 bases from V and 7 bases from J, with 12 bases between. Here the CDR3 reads CATSLGGVGELFF. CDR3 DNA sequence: TGTGCCACCAGCTTAGGGGGTGTCGGGGAGCTGTTTTTT.

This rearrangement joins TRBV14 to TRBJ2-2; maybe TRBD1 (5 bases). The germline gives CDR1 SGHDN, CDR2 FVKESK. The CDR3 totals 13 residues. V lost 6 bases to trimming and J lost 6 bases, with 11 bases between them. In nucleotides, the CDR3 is TGTGCCAGCAGTTACAGGTCCTCCGGGGAGCTGTTTTTT. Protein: CASSYRSSGELFF.

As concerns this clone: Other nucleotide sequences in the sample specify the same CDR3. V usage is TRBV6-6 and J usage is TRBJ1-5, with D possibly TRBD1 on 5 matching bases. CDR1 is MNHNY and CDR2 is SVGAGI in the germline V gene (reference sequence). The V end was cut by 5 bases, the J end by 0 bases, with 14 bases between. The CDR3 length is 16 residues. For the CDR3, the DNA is TGTGCCAGCAGTCCCCCTACAGGTTATAGCAATCAGCCCCAGCATTTT. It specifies CASSPPTGYSNQPQHF.

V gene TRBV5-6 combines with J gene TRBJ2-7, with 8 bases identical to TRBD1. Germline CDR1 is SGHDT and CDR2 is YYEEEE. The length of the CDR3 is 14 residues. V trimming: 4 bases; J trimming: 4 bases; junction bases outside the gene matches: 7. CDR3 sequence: CASSRTGNRYEQYF. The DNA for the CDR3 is TGTGCCAGCAGCCGGACAGGGAACAGGTACGAGCAGTACTTC.

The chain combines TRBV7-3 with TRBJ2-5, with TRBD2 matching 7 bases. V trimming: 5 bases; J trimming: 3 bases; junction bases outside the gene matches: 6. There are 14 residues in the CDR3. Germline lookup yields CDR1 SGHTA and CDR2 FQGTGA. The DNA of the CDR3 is TGTGCCAGCAGCCAACCGGGGGGAGAAGAGACCCAGTACTTC. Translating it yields CASSQPGGEETQYF.

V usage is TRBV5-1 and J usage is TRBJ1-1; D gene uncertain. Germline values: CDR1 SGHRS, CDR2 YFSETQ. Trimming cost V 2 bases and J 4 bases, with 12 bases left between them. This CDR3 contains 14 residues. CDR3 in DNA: TGCGCCAGCAGCTTTTCGGAGGGAACCACTGAAGCTTTCTTT. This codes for CASSFSEGTTEAFF.

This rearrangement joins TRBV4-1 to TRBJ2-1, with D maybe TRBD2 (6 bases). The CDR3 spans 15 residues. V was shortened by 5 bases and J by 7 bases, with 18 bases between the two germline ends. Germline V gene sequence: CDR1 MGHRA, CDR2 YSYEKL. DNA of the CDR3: TGCGCCAGCAGCACCCAATTTACTAGCAGGAATGAGCAGTTCTTC. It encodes CASSTQFTSRNEQFF.

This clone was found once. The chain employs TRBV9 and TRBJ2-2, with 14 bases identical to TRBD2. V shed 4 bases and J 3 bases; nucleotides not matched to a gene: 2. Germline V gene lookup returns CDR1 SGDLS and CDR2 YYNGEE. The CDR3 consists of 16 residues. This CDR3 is CASSPGLAGDTGELFF. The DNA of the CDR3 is TGTGCCAGCAGCCCGGGACTAGCGGGGGACACCGGGGAGCTGTTTTTT.

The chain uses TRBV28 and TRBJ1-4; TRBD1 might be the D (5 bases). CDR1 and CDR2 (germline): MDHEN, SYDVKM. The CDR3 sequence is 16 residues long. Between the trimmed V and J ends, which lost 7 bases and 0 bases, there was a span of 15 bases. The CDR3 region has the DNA TGTGCCAGCACCCGCGTAGGGGCCACAACTAATGAAAAACTGTTTTTT. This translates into CASTRVGATTNEKLFF.

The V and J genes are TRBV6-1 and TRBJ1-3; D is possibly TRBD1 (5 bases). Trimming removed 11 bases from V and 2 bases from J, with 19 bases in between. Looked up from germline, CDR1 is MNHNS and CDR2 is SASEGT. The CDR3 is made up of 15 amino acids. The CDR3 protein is CASSEAGGTGNTIYF. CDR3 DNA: TGTGCCTCGAGCGAGGCCGGGGGAACTGGAAACACCATATATTTT.

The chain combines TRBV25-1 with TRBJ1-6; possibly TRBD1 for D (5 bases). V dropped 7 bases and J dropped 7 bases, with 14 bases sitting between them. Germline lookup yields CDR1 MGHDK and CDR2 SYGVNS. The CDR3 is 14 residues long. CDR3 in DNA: TGTGCCAGCAATCGGGGACTGGGAAATTCACCCCTCCACTTT. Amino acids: CASNRGLGNSPLHF.